This is a list of T cell receptor beta chains from one sample in a study of T cells in Graves' hyperthyroidism and ophthalmopathy. In TCRdb, the multiplex PCR reads were re-called with MiXCR into one record per CDR3 protein. The sample lists hundreds of thousands of distinct CDR3 sequences, 35% to 45% occurring once. The sample was blood. Receptors originate from a man between 18 and 29 years old with Graves' hyperthyroidism. The CDR3 runs from the conserved cysteine through the conserved F or W. The D gene is left open where the match is weak. Not every row has a clone size; where given, it reads once, few, many or a size class.

abundance	j_gene	v_gene	d_gene	CDR3aa	CDR3nt
many	TRBJ2-5	TRBV7-6	NA	CASSLDVEETQYF	TGTGCCAGCAGCTTAGACGTGGAGGAGACCCAGTACTTC
once	TRBJ1-1	TRBV19	NA	CASGRSTENTEAFF	TGTGCCAGTGGTCGAAGCACGGAGAACACTGAAGCTTTCTTT
many	TRBJ1-2	TRBV15	NA	CATSRGTVGRYGYTF	TGTGCCACCAGCAGGGGTACGGTCGGGAGGTATGGCTACACCTTC
NA	TRBJ2-7	TRBV25-1	TRBD1	CASRKDRGREQYF	TGTGCCAGCAGAAAGGACAGGGGACGGGAGCAGTACTTC
once	TRBJ2-7	TRBV4-1	TRBD2	CASSQGRGGYEQYF	TGCGCCAGCAGCCAAGGTCGGGGGGGATACGAGCAGTACTTC
few	TRBJ1-4	TRBV29-1	TRBD1	CSVLGQGGTNEKLFF	TGCAGCGTTCTCGGACAGGGAGGAACTAATGAAAAACTGTTTTTT
many	TRBJ1-2	TRBV29-1	TRBD1	CSVGGGQSLNYGYTF	TGCAGCGTTGGGGGGGGACAGTCCCTTAACTATGGCTACACCTTC
NA	TRBJ1-1	TRBV5-1	TRBD1	CASSSGQGGRMNTEAFF	TGCGCCAGCAGCTCTGGACAGGGAGGGCGGATGAACACTGAAGCTTTCTTT
NA	TRBJ2-6	TRBV20-1	TRBD1	CSASRTGASGANVLTF	TGCAGTGCTTCTCGGACAGGGGCCTCTGGGGCCAACGTCCTGACTTTC
few	TRBJ1-1	TRBV5-1	NA	CASSTAPGIEAFF	TGCGCCAGCAGCACAGCCCCAGGGATTGAAGCTTTCTTT
once	TRBJ1-1	TRBV29-1	NA	CSVGGIDRNTEAFF	TGCAGCGTTGGCGGTATAGACAGAAACACTGAAGCTTTCTTT
NA	TRBJ1-5	TRBV9	TRBD1	CASSGTGTGVQPQHF	TGTGCCAGCAGCGGGACCGGGACAGGGGTTCAGCCCCAGCATTTT
NA	TRBJ2-7	TRBV7-2	NA	CASSLEPRYIGYEQYF	TGTGCCAGCAGCTTAGAGCCGCGGTACATCGGATACGAGCAGTACTTC
NA	TRBJ1-2	TRBV12-3/TRBV12-4	NA	CASSKRAWGDYGYTF	TGTGCCAGCAGCAAAAGGGCTTGGGGGGACTATGGCTACACCTTC
NA	TRBJ2-7	TRBV10-3	TRBD1	CAISGVDRDYEQYF	TGTGCCATCAGTGGCGTCGACAGGGACTACGAGCAGTACTTC
few	TRBJ1-3	TRBV6-1	TRBD1	CASSPDRADTIYF	TGTGCCAGCAGTCCGGACAGGGCGGACACCATATATTTT
NA	TRBJ2-7	TRBV19	NA	CASSIASGDYEQYF	TGTGCCAGTAGTATAGCCTCTGGGGACTACGAGCAGTACTTC
NA	TRBJ1-4	TRBV7-2	TRBD1	CASSSGWDSLEEKLFF	TGTGCCAGCAGCTCTGGCTGGGACAGTCTGGAGGAAAAACTGTTTTTT
NA	TRBJ1-2	TRBV20-1	NA	CSARDKGDGLYGYTF	TGCAGTGCTAGAGATAAGGGAGACGGGCTCTATGGCTACACCTTC
few	TRBJ1-4	TRBV10-3	NA	CASTAGATNEKLFF	TGTGCCAGCACTGCAGGGGCAACTAATGAAAAACTGTTTTTT
few	TRBJ1-2	TRBV12-3/TRBV12-4	TRBD1	CASSPSDRGRLKGYTF	TGTGCCAGCAGCCCATCCGACAGGGGGCGCCTGAAAGGCTACACCTTC
once	TRBJ1-1	TRBV9	NA	CASSERVRTANTEAFF	TGTGCCAGCAGTGAAAGGGTCCGGACAGCGAACACTGAAGCTTTCTTT
few	TRBJ1-5	TRBV19	TRBD1	CASSIVDRGDNQPQHF	TGTGCCAGTAGTATAGTGGACAGGGGCGATAATCAGCCCCAGCATTTT
NA	TRBJ2-3	TRBV29-1	NA	CSVEGSAISTDTQYF	TGCAGCGTTGAAGGCTCAGCCATTAGCACAGATACGCAGTATTTT
once	TRBJ2-7	TRBV7-9	NA	CASSEGGQGEQYF	TGTGCCAGCAGCGAGGGCGGCCAGGGGGAGCAGTACTTC
NA	TRBJ2-3	TRBV20-1	TRBD2	CSAEEAGGTDTQYF	TGCAGTGCTGAGGAAGCGGGGGGCACAGATACGCAGTATTTT
few	TRBJ1-4	TRBV5-6	TRBD1	CASSQGGQGAKKLFF	TGTGCCAGCAGCCAGGGGGGACAGGGGGCGAAAAAACTGTTTTTT
NA	TRBJ2-5	TRBV28	TRBD2	CASNRGGRETQYF	TGTGCCAGCAACCGGGGGGGAAGAGAGACCCAGTACTTC
NA	TRBJ2-7	TRBV7-9	TRBD2	CASSLGSGEGEQYF	TGTGCCAGTTCCCTAGGTAGCGGGGAGGGCGAGCAGTACTTC
NA	TRBJ1-4	TRBV5-6	NA	CASSAQGSEKLFF	TGTGCCAGCAGCGCACAGGGTAGTGAAAAACTGTTTTTT
NA	TRBJ1-6	TRBV5-4	NA	CASSLAASSSYNSPLHF	TGTGCCAGCAGCTTGGCCGCGTCAAGCTCCTATAATTCACCCCTCCACTTT
many	TRBJ2-5	TRBV7-2	TRBD2	CASSAAPQRTSF	TGTGCCAGCAGCGCCGCCCCCCAGCGGACTAGCTTC
many	TRBJ2-5	TRBV4-1	TRBD2	CASSHRLAGVETQYF	TGCGCCAGCAGCCATCGACTAGCGGGAGTCGAGACCCAGTACTTC
few	TRBJ2-6	TRBV7-9	NA	CASSLVLTF	TGTGCCAGCAGCTTAGTCCTGACTTTC
NA	TRBJ2-7	TRBV4-3	TRBD2	CASSQGTSGSAAYEQYF	TGCGCCAGCAGCCAAGGTACTAGCGGGAGTGCCGCTTACGAGCAGTACTTC
few	TRBJ1-5	TRBV5-6	NA	CASSLYGLDQPQHF	TGTGCCAGCAGCTTGTACGGGTTGGACCAGCCCCAGCATTTT
many	TRBJ1-1	TRBV5-1	NA	CASSLEQRNGEAFF	TGCGCCAGCAGCTTGGAGCAGCGGAATGGTGAAGCTTTCTTT